Listed here are 16 T cell receptor beta chains from one sample, sequenced in a study of T cells in localized non-small cell lung cancer (dated by TCRdb to 2020 to 2022). The library was built by means of the immunoSEQ multiplex PCR assay. This immuneACCESS table, as held by TCRdb, lists in-frame sequences with V and J called but not all clones. Of the missing ones, under half trace to an unresolved V gene in checked studies; the others have no known cause. The sample profile shows 25,000 to 40,000 clones; 80% of them were found once. The ten largest account for roughly a sixth of the sample. The source was peripheral blood, collected before any cancer treatment. The receptors derive from a male donor older than 55 with stage III squamous cell lung carcinoma.

The chain recombines TRBV10-1 with TRBJ2-1, with TRBD1 identical over 7 bases. The ends lost 6 bases at V and 0 bases at J; junction bases unmatched: 2. The CDR3 length is 14 residues. Germline assignment: CDR1 WNHNN and CDR2 SYGVQD (reference sequence). CDR3 residues: CASRDRSSYNEQFF. As DNA, the CDR3 is TGCGCCAGCAGGGACAGGAGCTCCTACAATGAGCAGTTCTTC.

This clone is categorized as medium-sized. CDR3 region: CASSPSGGGSYNEQFF. As DNA, the CDR3 is TGTGCCAGCAGTCCAAGCGGGGGGGGCTCCTACAATGAGCAGTTCTTC. The J gene is TRBJ2-1, the V gene TRBV7-8; 10 nucleotides match TRBD2. This CDR3 is 16 amino acids long. Germline CDR1 reads SGHVS; CDR2 reads FQNEAQ. V lost 6 bases to trimming and J lost 0 bases; unmatched junction nucleotides: 5. Supplemented by reference TRBV7-8 and TRBJ2-1, the full variable domain reads GAGVSQSPRYKVAKRGQDVALRCDPISGHVSLFWYQQALGQGPEFLTYFQNEAQLDKSGLPSDRFFAERPEGSVSTLKIQRTQQEDSAVYLCASSPSGGGSYNEQFFGPGTRLTVL.

The chain combines TRBV5-8 with TRBJ2-3; the match to TRBD2 covers 8 bases. The CDR3 runs 14 residues. Germline V gene lookup returns CDR1 SGHTS and CDR2 YDEGEE. Trimming at V came to 7 bases and at J to 0 bases, leaving 4 bases not matched to a gene. CDR3 residues: CASLTSGSTDTQYF. The DNA of the CDR3 is TGTGCCAGCCTTACTAGCGGTAGCACAGATACGCAGTATTTT.

This chain uses TRBV4-3 with TRBJ1-4; the match to TRBD1 covers 7 bases. Germline V gene data show CDR1 as LGHNA and CDR2 as YSLEER. There are 15 residues in the CDR3. V dropped 1 base and J dropped 7; count of bases not matched to a gene: 6. In DNA, the CDR3 is TGCGCCAGCAGCCAAGGCGACAGGGTCAGTGAAAAACTGTTTTTT. The encoded protein is CASSQGDRVSEKLFF.

V and J are TRBV14 and TRBJ2-5, with 8 bases aligning to TRBD1. TRBJ2-7 explains the end of the DNA better; the J call may be wrong. The germline V gene has CDR1 SGHDN and CDR2 FVKESK. The CDR3 extends over 14 amino acids. CDR3 sequence reads: CASRRTGNDYEQYF. The CDR3 DNA reads as TGTGCCAGCAGACGGACAGGGAACGACTACGAGCAGTACTTC.

This chain joins TRBV5-4 and TRBJ2-1, with TRBD1 matching 7 bases. The CDR3 is made up of 15 amino acids. CDR1 is SGHNT and CDR2 is YYREEE in the germline V gene (reference sequence). With 4 bases clipped from V and 2 bases from J, the junction kept 6 bases outside the gene matches. CDR3 sequence: CASSRDRQTYNEQFF. The CDR3 coding sequence is TGTGCCAGCAGCCGGGACAGACAAACCTACAATGAGCAGTTCTTC.

The sample holds one count of this clone. This chain connects TRBV6-6 to TRBJ1-2, with a weak D call TRBD1 (5 bases). Trimming took off 2 bases at V and 7 bases at J, with 8 bases between the two ends. The CDR3 covers 12 residues. Germline lookup yields CDR1 MNHNY and CDR2 SVGAGI (reference sequence). The DNA of the CDR3 is TGTGCCAGCAGTTACCCAGGGTTTGGCTACACCTTC. It translates to CASSYPGFGYTF.

The chain couples TRBV11-3 to TRBJ2-3; TRBD2 matches 7 bases. The V gene's germline CDR1 is SGHNT and CDR2 YENEEA. The V segment lost 5 bases and the J segment 2 bases; nucleotides outside the gene matches: 4. This CDR3 is 14 amino acids long. The CDR3 loop is CASSTGLDTDTQYF. The CDR3 DNA sequence: TGTGCCAGCAGCACCGGACTAGACACAGATACGCAGTATTTT. The full variable domain, with the rest looked up from reference TRBV11-3 and TRBJ2-3, is EAGVVQSPRYKIIEKKQPVAFWCNPISGHNTLYWYLQNLGQGPELLIRYENEEAVDDSQLPKDRFSAERLKGVDSTLKIQPAELGDSAVYLCASSTGLDTDTQYFGPGTRLTVL.

The chain joins TRBV2 to TRBJ2-7; 8 nucleotides match TRBD1. This CDR3 comprises 11 residues. The V gene end was trimmed by 11 bases and the J gene end by 2 bases; junction bases not matched to a gene: 2. CDR1 and CDR2 (germline): SNHLY, FYNNEI. DNA for the CDR3: TGTGCCGGACAGGGAGCCTACGAGCAGTACTTC. This encodes CAGQGAYEQYF.

This clone was found once. V usage is TRBV14 and J usage is TRBJ1-2, with 10 bases matching TRBD1. Germline V CDR1 and CDR2: SGHDN, FVKESK. The trim removed 4 bases at V and 4 bases at J, leaving 9 bases unmatched. The CDR3 runs to 16 residues. The CDR3 sequence is CASSRGGQGSAYGYTF. The CDR3 nucleotides read TGTGCCAGCAGCCGCGGGGGACAGGGGAGTGCCTATGGCTACACCTTC.

The rearrangement links TRBV2 to TRBJ1-3; D is unresolved. This CDR3 comprises 15 residues. Germline V CDR1 and CDR2: SNHLY, FYNNEI. V shed 7 bases and J shed 0 bases, with 13 bases lying between them. The CDR3 protein is CASKDGRSSGNTIYF. CDR3 coding DNA: TGTGCCAGCAAGGACGGAAGAAGCTCTGGAAACACCATATATTTT.

The chain employs TRBV19 and TRBJ1-5; D gene uncertain. This CDR3 has 17 residues. Per the germline V gene, CDR1 is LNHDA and CDR2 is SQIVND (reference sequence). V lost 0 bases to trimming and J lost 0 bases, with 12 bases between them. The CDR3 nucleotides are TGTGCCAGTAGTATAGATACCACGGACTTTAGCAATCAGCCCCAGCATTTT. Amino acid sequence: CASSIDTTDFSNQPQHF.

Notes on this clone: Within the sample, other DNA sequences also encode this same CDR3. J is TRBJ2-7 and V is TRBV6-5, with D tentatively TRBD1 (5 bases). CDR1 is MNHEY and CDR2 is SVGAGI in the germline V gene. The CDR3 sequence is 15 residues long. V dropped 0 bases and J dropped 7 bases, with 16 bases sitting between them. CDR3 sequence reads: CASSYSTSHRYEQYF. CDR3 nucleotides: TGTGCCAGCAGTTACTCGACTTCCCACAGGTATGAGCAGTACTTC.

The chain has TRBV25-1 and TRBJ2-7, with 8 positions matching TRBD2. This CDR3 region has 15 residues. With V trimmed by 5 bases and J by 0 bases, 6 bases remained unmatched. CDR1 and CDR2 (germline): MGHDK, SYGVNS. CDR3 in DNA: TGTGCCAGCAGTTTCAGCGGGGGCAGCTCCTACGAGCAGTACTTC. It encodes CASSFSGGSSYEQYF.

The gene calls are TRBV19 and TRBJ1-2, with a possible D match to TRBD1 (5 bases). V lost 4 bases, J lost 4 bases, and 22 bases lay in between. This CDR3 contains 17 residues. Germline lookup yields CDR1 LNHDA and CDR2 SQIVND (reference sequence). The CDR3 is CASSKTPGLGESYGYTF. The CDR3 coding sequence is TGTGCCAGTAGTAAAACACCGGGACTGGGTGAGAGCTATGGCTACACCTTC. The entire variable domain, with the rest obtained from reference TRBV19 and TRBJ1-2, is as follows: DGGITQSPKYLFRKEGQNVTLSCEQNLNHDAMYWYRQDPGQGLRLIYYSQIVNDFQKGDIAEGYSVSREKKESFPLTVTSAQKNPTAFYLCASSKTPGLGESYGYTFGSGTRLTVV.

V is TRBV7-9 and J is TRBJ1-5; D is ambiguous. Germline V gene lookup returns CDR1 SEHNR and CDR2 FQNEAQ (reference sequence). V was shortened by 4 bases and J by 5 bases, with 9 bases between the two germline ends. There are 13 residues in the CDR3. The CDR3 nucleotides are TGTGCCAGCAGCTCACAGAATTATCAGCCCCAGCATTTT. Protein: CASSSQNYQPQHF. Together with reference TRBV7-9 and TRBJ1-5, the CDR3 gives the full variable domain: DTGVSQNPRHKITKRGQNVTFRCDPISEHNRLYWYRQTLGQGPEFLTYFQNEAQLEKSRLLSDRFSAERPKGSFSTLEIQRTEQGDSAMYLCASSSQNYQPQHFGDGTRLSIL.